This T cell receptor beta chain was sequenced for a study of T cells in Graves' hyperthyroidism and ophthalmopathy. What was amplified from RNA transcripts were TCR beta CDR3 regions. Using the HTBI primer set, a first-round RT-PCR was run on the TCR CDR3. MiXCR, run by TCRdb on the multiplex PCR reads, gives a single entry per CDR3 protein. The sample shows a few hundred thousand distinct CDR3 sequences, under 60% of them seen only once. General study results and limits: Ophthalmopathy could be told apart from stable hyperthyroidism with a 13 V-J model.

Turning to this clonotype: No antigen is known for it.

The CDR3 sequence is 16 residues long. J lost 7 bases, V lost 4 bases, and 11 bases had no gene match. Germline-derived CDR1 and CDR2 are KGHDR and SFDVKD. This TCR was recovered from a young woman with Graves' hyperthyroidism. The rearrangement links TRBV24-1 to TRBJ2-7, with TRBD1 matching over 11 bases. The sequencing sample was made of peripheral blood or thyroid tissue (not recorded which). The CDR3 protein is CATSDPRTGGVDEQYF. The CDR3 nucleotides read TGTGCCACCAGTGACCCTAGGACAGGGGGCGTGGATGAGCAGTACTTC.